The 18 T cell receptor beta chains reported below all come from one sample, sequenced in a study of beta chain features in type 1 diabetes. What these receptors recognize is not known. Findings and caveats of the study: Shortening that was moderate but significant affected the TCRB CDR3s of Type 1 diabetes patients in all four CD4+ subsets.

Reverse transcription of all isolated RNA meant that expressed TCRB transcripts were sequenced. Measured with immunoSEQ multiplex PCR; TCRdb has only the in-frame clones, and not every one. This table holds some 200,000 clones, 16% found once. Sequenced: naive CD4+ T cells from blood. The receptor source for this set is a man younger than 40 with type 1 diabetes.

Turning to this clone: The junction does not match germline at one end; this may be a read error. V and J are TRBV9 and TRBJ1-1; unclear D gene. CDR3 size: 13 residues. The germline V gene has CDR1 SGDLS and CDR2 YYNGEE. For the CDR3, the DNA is TGTGCCAGCAGCGTAGAACTCAAGGTTGGAGGTTCGTTT. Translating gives CASSVELKVGGSF. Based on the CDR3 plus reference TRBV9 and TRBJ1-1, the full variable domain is DSGVTQTPKHLITATGQRVTLRCSPRSGDLSVYWYQQSLDQGLQFLIQYYNGEERAKGNILERFSAQQFPDLHSELNLSSLELGDSALYFCASSVELKVGGSFGQGTRLTVV.

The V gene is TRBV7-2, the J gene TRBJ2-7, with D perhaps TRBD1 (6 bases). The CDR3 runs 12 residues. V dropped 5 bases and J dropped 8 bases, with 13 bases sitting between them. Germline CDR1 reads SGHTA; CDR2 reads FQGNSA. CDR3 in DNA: TGTGCCAGCAGCCCTCAGGGGAGCCAGCAGTACTTC. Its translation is CASSPQGSQQYF.

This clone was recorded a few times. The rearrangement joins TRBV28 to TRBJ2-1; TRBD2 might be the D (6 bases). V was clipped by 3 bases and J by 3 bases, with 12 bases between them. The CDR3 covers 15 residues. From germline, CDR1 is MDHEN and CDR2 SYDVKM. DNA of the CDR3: TGTGCCAGCAGTTTTCTTCAGGGAGGCTACAATGAGCAGTTCTTC. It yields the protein CASSFLQGGYNEQFF.

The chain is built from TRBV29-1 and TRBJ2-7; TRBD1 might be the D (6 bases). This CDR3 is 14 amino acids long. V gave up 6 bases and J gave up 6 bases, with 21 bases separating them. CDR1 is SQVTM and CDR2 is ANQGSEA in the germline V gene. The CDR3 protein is CSVALLLRGREQYF. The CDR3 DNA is TGCAGCGTAGCGCTCCTCCTCAGGGGACGCGAGCAGTACTTC.

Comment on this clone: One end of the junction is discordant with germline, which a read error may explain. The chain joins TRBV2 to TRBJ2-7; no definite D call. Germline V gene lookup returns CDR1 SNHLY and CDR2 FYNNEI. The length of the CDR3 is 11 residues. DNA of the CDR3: TGTGCCAGCAGTGATTCGGACCCCCCTTGCTTC. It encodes CASSDSDPPCF.

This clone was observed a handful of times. DNA of the CDR3: TGTGCCAGCAGCTTAGGCCTAGCGAGCTCCTACAATGAGCAGTTCTTC. It codes for CASSLGLASSYNEQFF. The chain has TRBV7-6 and TRBJ2-1; D is possibly TRBD2 (6 bases). Germline CDR1 reads SGHVS; CDR2 reads FNYEAQ. The length of the CDR3 is 16 residues. The V end lost 1 base, the J end lost 0 bases, and 10 bases lay between the germline ends.

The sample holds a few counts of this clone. The CDR3 nucleotides read TGTGCCAGCAGCCAAAGGACTAGCGGGAGGACTAAGCAGTATTTT. Its translation is CASSQRTSGRTKQYF. J is TRBJ2-3 and V is TRBV5-4, with TRBD2 identical over 14 bases. Trimming at V came to 4 bases and at J to 11 bases, leaving 9 bases not matched to a gene. Per the germline V gene, CDR1 is SGHNT and CDR2 is YYREEE (reference sequence). This CDR3 region has 15 residues. Full variable domain (missing parts from reference TRBV5-4 and TRBJ2-3): ETGVTQSPTHLIKTRGQQVTLRCSSQSGHNTVSWYQQALGQGPQFIFQYYREEENGRGNFPPRFSGLQFPNYSSELNVNALELDDSALYLCASSQRTSGRTKQYFGPGTRLTVL.

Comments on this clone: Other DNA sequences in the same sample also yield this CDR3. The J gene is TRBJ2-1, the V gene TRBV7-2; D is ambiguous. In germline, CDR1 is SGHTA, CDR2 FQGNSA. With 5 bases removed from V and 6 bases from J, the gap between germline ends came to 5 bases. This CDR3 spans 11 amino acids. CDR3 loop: CASSPTNEQFF. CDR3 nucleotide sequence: TGTGCCAGCAGCCCCACCAATGAGCAGTTCTTC.

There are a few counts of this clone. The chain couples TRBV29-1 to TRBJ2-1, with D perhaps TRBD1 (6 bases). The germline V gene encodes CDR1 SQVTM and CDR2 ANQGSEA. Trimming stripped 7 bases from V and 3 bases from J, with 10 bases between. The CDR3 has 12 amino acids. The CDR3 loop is CSAGDVYNEQFF. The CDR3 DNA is TGCAGCGCAGGGGACGTCTACAATGAGCAGTTCTTC.

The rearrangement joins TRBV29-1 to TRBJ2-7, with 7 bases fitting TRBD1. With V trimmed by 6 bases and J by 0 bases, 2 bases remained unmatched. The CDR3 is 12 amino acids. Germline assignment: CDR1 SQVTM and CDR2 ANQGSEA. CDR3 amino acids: CSVRGNSYEQYF. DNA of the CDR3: TGCAGCGTCAGGGGGAACTCCTACGAGCAGTACTTC.

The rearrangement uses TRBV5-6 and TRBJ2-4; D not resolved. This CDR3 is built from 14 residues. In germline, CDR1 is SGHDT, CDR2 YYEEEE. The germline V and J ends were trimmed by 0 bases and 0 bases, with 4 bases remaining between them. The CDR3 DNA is TGTGCCAGCAGCTTGGGAGTAGCCAAAAACATTCAGTACTTC. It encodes CASSLGVAKNIQYF. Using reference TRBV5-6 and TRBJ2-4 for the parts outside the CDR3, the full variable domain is DAGVTQSPTHLIKTRGQQVTLRCSPKSGHDTVSWYQQALGQGPQFIFQYYEEEERQRGNFPDRFSGHQFPNYSSELNVNALLLGDSALYLCASSLGVAKNIQYFGAGTRLSVL.

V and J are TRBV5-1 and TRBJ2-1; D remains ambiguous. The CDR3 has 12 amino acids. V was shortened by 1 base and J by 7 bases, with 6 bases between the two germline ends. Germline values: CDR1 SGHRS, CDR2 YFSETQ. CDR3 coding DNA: TGCGCCAGCAGCTTGAAGGGAAATGAGCAGTTCTTC. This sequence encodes CASSLKGNEQFF.

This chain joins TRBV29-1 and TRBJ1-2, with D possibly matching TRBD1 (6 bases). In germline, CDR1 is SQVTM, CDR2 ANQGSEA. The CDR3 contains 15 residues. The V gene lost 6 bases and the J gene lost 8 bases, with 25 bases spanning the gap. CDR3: CSVGFSPGAPRGYTF. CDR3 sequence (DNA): TGCAGCGTCGGATTCTCCCCAGGGGCGCCTCGGGGCTACACCTTC. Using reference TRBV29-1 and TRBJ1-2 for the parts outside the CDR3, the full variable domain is SAVISQKPSRDICQRGTSLTIQCQVDSQVTMMFWYRQQPGQSLTLIATANQGSEATYESGFVIDKFPISRPNLTFSTLTVSNMSPEDSSIYLCSVGFSPGAPRGYTFGSGTRLTVV.

In DNA form, the CDR3 reads TGTGCCAGCAGCCAAGGTCGAACTAGCGGGACACGCGAGCAGTACTTC. Amino acids: CASSQGRTSGTREQYF. This chain connects TRBV4-2 to TRBJ2-7, with 10 bases matching TRBD2. Germline V gene sequence: CDR1 LGHNA, CDR2 YNFKEQ. Unmatched junction bases numbered 9, after V lost 1 base and J lost 6 bases. This CDR3 is built from 16 residues.

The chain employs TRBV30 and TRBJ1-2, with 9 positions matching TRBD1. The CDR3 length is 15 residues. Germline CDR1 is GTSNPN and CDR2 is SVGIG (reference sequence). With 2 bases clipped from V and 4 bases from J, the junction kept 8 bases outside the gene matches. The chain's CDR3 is CAWSYRDRDVYGYTF. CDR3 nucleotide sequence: TGTGCCTGGAGTTATCGGGACAGGGATGTCTATGGCTACACCTTC.

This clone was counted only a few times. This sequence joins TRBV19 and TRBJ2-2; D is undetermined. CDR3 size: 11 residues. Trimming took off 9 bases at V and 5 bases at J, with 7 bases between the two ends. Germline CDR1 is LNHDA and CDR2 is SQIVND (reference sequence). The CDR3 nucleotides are TGTGCCAGCGAGTATACCGGGGAGCTGTTTTTT. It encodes CASEYTGELFF.

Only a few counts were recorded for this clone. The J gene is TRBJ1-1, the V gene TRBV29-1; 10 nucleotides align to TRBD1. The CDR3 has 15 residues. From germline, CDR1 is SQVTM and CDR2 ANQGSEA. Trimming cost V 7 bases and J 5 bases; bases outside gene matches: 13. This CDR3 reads CSGQPGQGYRTEAFF. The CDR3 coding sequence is TGCAGCGGTCAGCCGGGACAGGGGTATAGAACTGAAGCTTTCTTT.

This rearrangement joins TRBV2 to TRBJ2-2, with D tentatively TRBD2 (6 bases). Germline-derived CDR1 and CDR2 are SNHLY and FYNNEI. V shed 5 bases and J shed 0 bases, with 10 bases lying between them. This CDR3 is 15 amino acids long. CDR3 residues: CASSPGGANTGELFF. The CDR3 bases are TGTGCCAGCAGTCCTGGCGGGGCGAACACCGGGGAGCTGTTTTTT.